This T cell receptor beta chain is from a study of cytomegalovirus exposure and HLA in healthy donors. Background on the study: Researchers previously reported finding roughly 120 million unique TCR beta sequences from roughly 200 million T cells. Regarding the study as a whole: The classifier reportedly diagnosed cytomegalovirus status with high sensitivity and specificity. Later analysis suggested links between common viral pathogens and several top significant clusters.

Notes on this clone: Its antigen is unidentified.

The V gene end was trimmed by 3 bases and the J gene end by 4 bases; junction bases not matched to a gene: 8. The CDR3 covers 15 residues. Germline loops: CDR1 SGHDT, CDR2 YYEEEE. Vbeta (60) and Jbeta (13) primers were used in the PCR. The data were produced by immunoSEQ multiplex PCR, yet TCRdb's version contains in-frame clones alone and is incomplete. This sample has roughly 130,000 clones, with about four fifths found just once. What was sequenced was PBMCs. The chain recombines TRBV5-6 with TRBJ2-7; 9 bases are shared with TRBD2. The TCR originated in a man younger than 35 in good health and CMV-seronegative. As DNA, the CDR3 is TGTGCCAGCAGCTCCTTAGCGGGAGCCGGGTACGAGCAGTACTTC. This sequence encodes CASSSLAGAGYEQYF.